A single sample gave rise to the 15 T cell receptor beta chains below, sequenced in a study of blood T cells in healthy people across ages. Next came a second PCR, run for about 7 to 12 cycles, which used a sample-barcoded 5' primer along with a J-beta primer mix. TCRdb reprocessed the 5' RACE reads via MiXCR and lists one record per CDR3 protein. There are more than 500,000 distinct CDR3 sequences in the sample; about 29% occur only once, and approximately 4% lies in the top ten. This sample also appeared in a second study, on T cells of mothers and their children.

Sample: blood. The receptors were gathered from a boy younger than 10 in good health.

This clonotype was seen only a few times. The genes are TRBV20-1 and TRBJ2-5; D is possibly TRBD1 or TRBD2 (7 bases each). Trimming removed 2 bases at V and 5 bases at J, with 15 bases between. The CDR3 loop spans 14 amino acids. In germline, CDR1 is DFQATT, CDR2 SNEGSKA (reference sequence). The CDR3 is CSARSLADRETQYF. The CDR3 nucleotides are TGCAGTGCTAGAAGTCTAGCGGACAGGGAGACCCAGTACTTC.

This clonotype occurred a few times. This chain uses TRBV6-5 with TRBJ2-3; D gene ambiguous. This CDR3 contains 15 residues. Germline CDR1 and CDR2: MNHEY and SVGAGI. Trimming left V 4 bases short and J 2 bases short, with 13 bases between. The CDR3 sequence: CASSSFRPSTDTQYF. In DNA form, the CDR3 reads TGTGCCAGCAGTTCGTTCCGACCCTCCACAGATACGCAGTATTTT.

V is TRBV4-1 and J is TRBJ2-5; D is possibly TRBD2 (6 bases). The J call may be in error: the DNA end matches TRBJ2-7 better. CDR1 MGHRA and CDR2 YSYEKL come from the germline V gene. The CDR3 extends over 15 amino acids. The DNA of the CDR3 is TGCGCCAGCAGTCCGGAGGGGTACAGCTCCTACGAGCAGTACTTC. Residues: CASSPEGYSSYEQYF.

The V gene is TRBV5-1, the J gene TRBJ2-5; 13 nucleotides match TRBD2. The CDR3 covers 16 residues. Germline lookup yields CDR1 SGHRS and CDR2 YFSETQ. Trimming removed 2 bases from V and 6 bases from J; junction bases left unmatched: 7. The CDR3 nucleotides read TGCGCCAGCAGCTTAGGACTAGCGGGAGAAGCTAAGACCCAGTACTTC. It codes for CASSLGLAGEAKTQYF.

The table lists this clonotype with many counts. The V and J genes are TRBV6-5 and TRBJ2-2; 14 bases align to TRBD2. Germline loops: CDR1 MNHEY, CDR2 SVGAGI. The CDR3 runs 16 residues. Unmatched junction bases numbered 0, after V lost 5 bases and J lost 1 base. CDR3 nucleotide sequence: TGTGCCAGCAGTGGACTAGCGGGGGGGAACACCGGGGAGCTGTTTTTT. The encoded protein is CASSGLAGGNTGELFF.

Notes on this clonotype: This CDR3 is missing its conserved last phenylalanine or tryptophan, likely due to a read error. This sequence joins TRBV20-1 and TRBJ1-2, with D tentatively TRBD1 (5 bases). This CDR3 is built from 15 residues. The germline V gene has CDR1 DFQATT and CDR2 SNEGSKA (reference sequence). V lost 2 bases to trimming and J lost 0 bases, with 13 bases between them. CDR3 nucleotide sequence: TGCAGTGCTAGAATCCGGGGCCTAGCTAACTATGGCTACACCCTC. This codes for CSARIRGLANYGYTL.

This chain uses TRBV27 with TRBJ1-6; 7 nucleotides match TRBD1. CDR1 and CDR2 from the germline V gene are MNHEY and SMNVEV (reference sequence). After removal of 3 bases from V and 6 bases from J, the junction contained 5 bases not matched to a gene. This CDR3 comprises 15 residues. The CDR3 is CASSFGQVINSPLHF. For the CDR3, the DNA is TGTGCCAGCAGTTTCGGACAGGTGATTAATTCACCCCTCCACTTT.

The V gene is TRBV3-1, the J gene TRBJ2-5, with 12 positions matching TRBD2. The CDR3 is 15 amino acids. CDR1 is LGHDT, CDR2 YNNKEL, per germline (reference sequence). The junction had 1 base not matched to a gene; V was cut back by 0 bases and J by 5 bases. As DNA, the CDR3 is TGTGCCAGCAGCCAAGATACTAGCGGGAGGGAGACCCAGTACTTC. Its translation is CASSQDTSGRETQYF.

The chain links TRBV14 to TRBJ2-3, with D perhaps matching TRBD2 (5 bases). From germline, CDR1 is SGHDN and CDR2 FVKESK. V was shortened by 0 bases and J by 4 bases, with 11 bases between the two germline ends. This CDR3 has 15 residues. CDR3 sequence reads: CASSQDSYGADTQYF. In nucleotides, the CDR3 is TGTGCCAGCAGCCAAGACAGCTACGGGGCAGATACGCAGTATTTT.

The genes are TRBV20-1 and TRBJ2-1, with D perhaps TRBD2 (6 bases). Deletions cut 3 bases from V and 2 bases from J, with 11 bases between. CDR3 size: 14 residues. The germline V gene encodes CDR1 DFQATT and CDR2 SNEGSKA (reference sequence). The CDR3 loop reads CSASGSGAYNEQFF. The CDR3 DNA is TGCAGTGCTAGCGGGAGCGGCGCCTACAATGAGCAGTTCTTC.

The table lists this clonotype with a few counts. A far bigger clonotype differs at one base, so this is likely a read error. V and J are TRBV6-1 and TRBJ2-7; D call uncertain. This CDR3 region has 11 residues. Germline CDR1 MNHNS, CDR2 SASEGT. V was cut by 7 bases and J by 2 bases, with 6 bases left in between. Here the CDR3 reads CASTLAYEQYF. DNA for the CDR3: TGTGCCAGCACCTTAGCCTACGAGCAGTACTTC.

The chain joins TRBV25-1 to TRBJ1-2, with TRBD1 matching 7 bases. The J segment lost 4 bases and the V segment lost 6 bases, leaving 2 bases of the junction unmatched. This CDR3 has 12 amino acids. The germline gives CDR1 MGHDK, CDR2 SYGVNS. This CDR3 is CASRGTVYGYTF. Written as DNA, the CDR3 is TGTGCCAGCAGGGGGACAGTCTATGGCTACACCTTC.

This clonotype was observed a few times. This rearrangement joins TRBV5-1 to TRBJ2-5; D is uncertain. Germline V CDR1 and CDR2: SGHRS, YFSETQ. Trimming took off 4 bases at V and 4 bases at J, with 14 bases between the two ends. CDR3 length: 14 residues. CDR3 bases: TGCGCCAGCAGCCCCCTGGAGCAGGCAGAGACCCAGTACTTC. This gives the protein CASSPLEQAETQYF.

The chain couples TRBV4-2 to TRBJ2-5; 12 bases map to TRBD2. Matching the DNA end better, TRBJ2-1 makes the J call doubtful. The CDR3 is 18 amino acids. The germline gives CDR1 LGHNA, CDR2 YNFKEQ. Here the CDR3 reads CASSQGLAGGSSYNEQFF. DNA for the CDR3: TGTGCCAGCAGCCAAGGTCTAGCGGGGGGGAGCTCCTACAATGAGCAGTTCTTC.

V usage is TRBV10-3 and J usage is TRBJ2-3; D tentatively reads TRBD1 or TRBD2 (5 bases each). The germline V gene has CDR1 ENHRY and CDR2 SYGVKD. CDR3 length equals 14 residues. The V gene lost 8 bases and the J gene lost 3 bases, with 15 bases spanning the gap. CDR3 bases: TGTGCCATCCAGTCGGGGACCAATACAGATACGCAGTATTTT. Translation: CAIQSGTNTDTQYF.